The entry below gives a single T cell receptor beta chain sequence along with its context. The antigen is unknown. These data come from a study of glioma-infiltrating T cells. General observations from the study: Non-neoplastic patients had below-expected tissue-blood divergence, while all gliomas exceeded expectation.

CDR3 size: 14 residues. V lost 3 bases and J lost 13, with 21 bases in between. The germline CDR1 and CDR2 sequences are LNHDA and SQIVND (reference sequence). The iRepertoire nested amplicon-rescue multiplex PCR amplified TCR alpha and beta CDR3s from RNA. TCRdb passed the multiplex PCR reads through MiXCR, listing each CDR3 protein once. The sample contains around 120,000 distinct CDR3 sequences, about 25% of which appear only once. The chain carries TRBV19 and TRBJ2-5, with D tentatively TRBD1 or TRBD2 (5 bases each). Sample: glioma tissue, nonneoplastic brain tissue, or PBMCs (not recorded which). The TCR comes from a human donor with low-grade glioma or glioblastoma, undergoing nonglioma brain surgery, or in good health (not recorded which). The CDR3 region has the DNA TGTGCCAGTAGTATGGCCTCAAACCCGGGACGCCGGTACTTC. This sequence encodes CASSMASNPGRRYF.